Listed here are 2 T cell receptor beta chains from one sample, sequenced in a study of Ad26.COV2.S vaccination and SARS-CoV-2 variants. This table comes from immunoSEQ multiplex PCR, and its TCRdb copy is limited to in-frame clones, with some not included. The sample yields about 180,000 clones, around nine tenths seen once. The source material was peripheral blood, sampled after recovery from COVID-19. These receptors all come from a human donor who had recovered from COVID-19.

The chain employs TRBV7-3 and TRBJ2-3; no definite D call. Germline values: CDR1 SGHTA, CDR2 FQGTGA. Trimming removed 4 bases from V and 3 bases from J, with 11 bases in between. The CDR3 extends over 14 amino acids. CDR3: CASSSSDGTDTQYF. The CDR3 bases are TGTGCCAGCAGCTCCAGTGACGGGACAGATACGCAGTATTTT.

This chain uses TRBV7-3 with TRBJ2-3, with TRBD2 identical over 8 bases. Per the germline V gene, CDR1 is SGHTA and CDR2 is FQGTGA. V shed 5 bases, J shed 3 bases, and the junction held 7 bases outside the gene matches. This CDR3 contains 15 residues. CDR3 in amino acids: CASSAGLGVTDTQYF. The CDR3 region has the DNA TGTGCCAGCAGCGCGGGACTAGGGGTGACAGATACGCAGTATTTT.